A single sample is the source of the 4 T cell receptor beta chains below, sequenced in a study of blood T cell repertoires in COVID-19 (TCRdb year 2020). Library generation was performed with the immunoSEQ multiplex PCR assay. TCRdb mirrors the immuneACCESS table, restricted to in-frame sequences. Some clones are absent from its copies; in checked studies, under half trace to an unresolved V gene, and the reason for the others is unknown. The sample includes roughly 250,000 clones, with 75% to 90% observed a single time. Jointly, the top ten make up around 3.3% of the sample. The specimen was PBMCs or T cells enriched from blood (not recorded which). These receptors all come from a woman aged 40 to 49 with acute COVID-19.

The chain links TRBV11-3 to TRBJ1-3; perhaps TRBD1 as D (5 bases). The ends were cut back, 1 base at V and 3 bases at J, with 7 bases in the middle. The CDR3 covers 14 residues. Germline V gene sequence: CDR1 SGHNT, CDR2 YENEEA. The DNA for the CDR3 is TGTGCCAGCAGCTTAGCAGGGTTTGGAAACACCATATATTTT. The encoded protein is CASSLAGFGNTIYF.

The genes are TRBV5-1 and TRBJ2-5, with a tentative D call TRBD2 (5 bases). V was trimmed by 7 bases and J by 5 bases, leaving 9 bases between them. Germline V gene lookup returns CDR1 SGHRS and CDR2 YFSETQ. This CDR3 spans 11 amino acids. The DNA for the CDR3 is TGCGCCAGCGGGAGTAGGGAGACCCAGTACTTC. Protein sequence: CASGSRETQYF.

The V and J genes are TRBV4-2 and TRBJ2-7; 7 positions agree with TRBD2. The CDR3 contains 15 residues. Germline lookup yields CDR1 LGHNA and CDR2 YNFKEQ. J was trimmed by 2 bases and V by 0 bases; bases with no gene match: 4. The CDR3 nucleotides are TGTGCCAGCAGCCAAGATTCGGCGGGAGCCTACGAGCAGTACTTC. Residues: CASSQDSAGAYEQYF.

The CDR3 loop is CASSQGTSGRTLSYEQYF. The CDR3 DNA follows: TGTGCCAGCAGCCAAGGGACAAGCGGGAGAACCCTCTCCTACGAGCAGTACTTC. The rearrangement uses TRBV4-2 and TRBJ2-7, with 8 bases matching TRBD2. The V segment lost 1 base and the J segment 0 bases; nucleotides outside the gene matches: 11. Germline V CDR1 and CDR2: LGHNA, YNFKEQ. This CDR3 is built from 18 residues.